The rows below give T cell receptor beta chains drawn from one sample of a study of T cell responses to AZD1222 COVID-19 vaccine. This table comes from immunoSEQ multiplex PCR, and its TCRdb copy is limited to in-frame clones, with some not included. The sample holds around 58,000 clones; roughly four fifths are singletons and the top ten take about 10%. The sequences come from peripheral blood, collected on day 0 of AZD1222 vaccination. Receptor source: an adult in good health. Both conserved end residues are part of each CDR3. D genes are given only for firm matches.

d_gene: .; v_gene: TRBV6-1; CDR3aa: CASREGTGRTEAFF
d_gene: .; v_gene: TRBV11-2; CDR3aa: CASSLSGSTDTQYF
d_gene: TRBD1; v_gene: TRBV4-1; CDR3aa: CASSPGQGSNYGYTF
d_gene: TRBD1; v_gene: TRBV7-8; CDR3aa: CASSPRTGGGEQYF
d_gene: TRBD1; v_gene: TRBV9; CDR3aa: CASSNRDRMAGELFF
d_gene: TRBD1; v_gene: TRBV19; CDR3aa: CASSSRRDREETQYF
d_gene: .; v_gene: TRBV6-5; CDR3aa: CASRQGLGLEAFF
d_gene: TRBD2; v_gene: TRBV7-6; CDR3aa: CASSLILAGADTQYF
d_gene: TRBD1; v_gene: TRBV7-2; CDR3aa: CASSPGTEETQYF
d_gene: TRBD1; v_gene: TRBV6-5; CDR3aa: CASSDRGLTTYEQYF
d_gene: .; v_gene: TRBV7-8; CDR3aa: CASSLATYEQYF
d_gene: .; v_gene: TRBV5-1; CDR3aa: CASSLLPTGGSNQPQHF
d_gene: TRBD1; v_gene: TRBV9; CDR3aa: CASSVGDRGQENIQYF
d_gene: TRBD1; v_gene: TRBV5-1; CDR3aa: CASSFRTGATEAFF
d_gene: .; v_gene: TRBV7-9; CDR3aa: CASSFIRGGAYF
d_gene: .; v_gene: TRBV6-5; CDR3aa: CASSYGGRRTNTEAFF
d_gene: .; v_gene: TRBV19; CDR3aa: CASSRREGSTEAFF
d_gene: .; v_gene: TRBV4-3; CDR3aa: CASSPESQGLGYTF
d_gene: .; v_gene: TRBV18; CDR3aa: CASSPQAGAGNQPQHF
d_gene: .; v_gene: TRBV18; CDR3aa: CASSKGGRDEQYF
d_gene: .; v_gene: TRBV7-7; CDR3aa: CASSLAWTCGNTIYF
d_gene: TRBD1; v_gene: TRBV19; CDR3aa: CASRLGTVNQPQHF
d_gene: TRBD1; v_gene: TRBV5-1; CDR3aa: CASSLTGGPQPQHF
d_gene: .; v_gene: TRBV5-4; CDR3aa: CASSFGGSETQYF
d_gene: .; v_gene: TRBV6-5; CDR3aa: CASSYVGSPLHF
d_gene: .; v_gene: TRBV19; CDR3aa: CASTKGGPLVGELFF
d_gene: TRBD2; v_gene: TRBV30; CDR3aa: CASRGQREIGGANVLTF
d_gene: .; v_gene: TRBV19; CDR3aa: CASAKATGNTEAFF
d_gene: .; v_gene: TRBV5-4; CDR3aa: CASRYKLGEGNEQFF
d_gene: .; v_gene: TRBV2; CDR3aa: CASSEAIRGRQPQHF
d_gene: TRBD1; v_gene: TRBV6-4; CDR3aa: CASSAPGGGSDNQPQHF
d_gene: .; v_gene: TRBV28; CDR3aa: CASEFGGGYGYTF
d_gene: .; v_gene: TRBV25-1; CDR3aa: CASSNLRDTQYF
d_gene: TRBD2; v_gene: TRBV2; CDR3aa: CASSWTSQETQYF
d_gene: TRBD1; v_gene: TRBV11-3; CDR3aa: CASSLEFDRGNAGELFF
d_gene: .; v_gene: TRBV14; CDR3aa: CASAMTLNTEAFF
d_gene: .; v_gene: TRBV4-3; CDR3aa: CASSQESGIGSPLHF
d_gene: TRBD1; v_gene: TRBV10-3; CDR3aa: CAISTDRAQYEQYF
d_gene: .; v_gene: TRBV2; CDR3aa: CASSHRTDFAIWPQHF
d_gene: TRBD1; v_gene: TRBV6-5; CDR3aa: CASEEGTGLYGYTF
d_gene: .; v_gene: TRBV4-2; CDR3aa: CASSQVQQGDGNTIYF
d_gene: .; v_gene: TRBV6-1; CDR3aa: CASSEGTKQPQHF
d_gene: .; v_gene: TRBV7-9; CDR3aa: CASSLGVLSGNTIYF
d_gene: TRBD1; v_gene: TRBV7-2; CDR3aa: CASSRDKQGTIYF
d_gene: TRBD2; v_gene: TRBV9; CDR3aa: CASSVGTSEYTDTQYF
d_gene: .; v_gene: TRBV15; CDR3aa: CATSRGGVSYGYTF
d_gene: TRBD2; v_gene: TRBV30; CDR3aa: CAWSLGLAGGVDEQFF
d_gene: .; v_gene: TRBV10-1; CDR3aa: CASLGRGPPTDTQYF
d_gene: .; v_gene: TRBV2; CDR3aa: CASSDADRYEQYF